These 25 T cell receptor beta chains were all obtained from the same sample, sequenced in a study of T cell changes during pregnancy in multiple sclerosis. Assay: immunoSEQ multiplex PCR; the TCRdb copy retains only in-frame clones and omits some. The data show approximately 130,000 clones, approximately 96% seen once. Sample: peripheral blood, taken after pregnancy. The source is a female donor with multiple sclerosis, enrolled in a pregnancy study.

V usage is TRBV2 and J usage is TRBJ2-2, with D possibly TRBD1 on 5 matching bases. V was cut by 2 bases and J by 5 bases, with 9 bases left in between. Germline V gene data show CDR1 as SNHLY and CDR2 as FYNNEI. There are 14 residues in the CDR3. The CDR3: CASSEPGITGELFF. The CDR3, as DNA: TGTGCCAGCAGTGAACCAGGGATAACCGGGGAGCTGTTTTTT. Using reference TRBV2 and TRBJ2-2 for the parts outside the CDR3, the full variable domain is EPEVTQTPSHQVTQMGQEVILRCVPISNHLYFYWYRQILGQKVEFLVSFYNNEISEKSEIFDDQFSVERPDGSNFTLKIRSTKLEDSAMYFCASSEPGITGELFFGEGSRLTVL.

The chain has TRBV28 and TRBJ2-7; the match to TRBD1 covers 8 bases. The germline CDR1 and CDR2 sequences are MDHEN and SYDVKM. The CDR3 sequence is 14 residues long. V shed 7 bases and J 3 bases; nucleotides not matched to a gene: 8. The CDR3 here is CASTPGTGRYEQYF. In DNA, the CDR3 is TGTGCCAGCACTCCAGGGACAGGACGCTACGAGCAGTACTTC.

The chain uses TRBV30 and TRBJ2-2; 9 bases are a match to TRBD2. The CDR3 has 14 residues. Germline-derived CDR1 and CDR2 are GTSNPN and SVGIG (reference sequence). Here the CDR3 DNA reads TGTGCAACCGGGACTAGCTATATCAGCGGGGAGCTGTTTTTT. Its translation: CATGTSYISGELFF.

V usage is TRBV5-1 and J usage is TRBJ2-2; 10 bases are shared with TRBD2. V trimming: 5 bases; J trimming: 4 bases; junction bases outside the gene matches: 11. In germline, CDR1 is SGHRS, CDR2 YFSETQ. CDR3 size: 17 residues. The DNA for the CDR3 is TGCGCCAGCAGGATAACTCCTAGCGGGAGAGTCACCGGGGAGCTGTTTTTT. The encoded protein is CASRITPSGRVTGELFF.

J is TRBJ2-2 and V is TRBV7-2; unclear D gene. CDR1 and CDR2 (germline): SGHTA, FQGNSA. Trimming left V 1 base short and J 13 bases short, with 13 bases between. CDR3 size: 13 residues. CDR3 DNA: TGTGCCAGCAGCTTAGATGGCGGAACTATGCTGTTTTTT. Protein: CASSLDGGTMLFF.

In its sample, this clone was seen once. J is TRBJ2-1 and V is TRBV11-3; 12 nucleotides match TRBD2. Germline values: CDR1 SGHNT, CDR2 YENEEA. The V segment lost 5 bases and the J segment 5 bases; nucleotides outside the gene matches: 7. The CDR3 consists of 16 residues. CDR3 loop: CASSPRLAGAHNEQFF. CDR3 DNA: TGTGCCAGCAGCCCCCGACTAGCGGGAGCGCACAATGAGCAGTTCTTC. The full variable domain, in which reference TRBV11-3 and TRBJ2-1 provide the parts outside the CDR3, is EAGVVQSPRYKIIEKKQPVAFWCNPISGHNTLYWYLQNLGQGPELLIRYENEEAVDDSQLPKDRFSAERLKGVDSTLKIQPAELGDSAVYLCASSPRLAGAHNEQFFGPGTRLTVL.

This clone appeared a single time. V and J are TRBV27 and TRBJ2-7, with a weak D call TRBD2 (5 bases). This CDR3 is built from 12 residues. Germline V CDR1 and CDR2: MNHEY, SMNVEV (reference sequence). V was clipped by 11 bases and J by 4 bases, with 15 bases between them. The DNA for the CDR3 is TGTGCCCCAGGACTCATCATTTACGAGCAGTACTTC. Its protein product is CAPGLIIYEQYF.

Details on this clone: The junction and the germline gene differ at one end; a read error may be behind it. CDR3 sequence: CASSLGTSGQGTQYF. CDR3 bases: TGTGCCAGCAGCTTGGGGACTAGCGGCCAAGGGACCCAGTACTTC. This chain joins TRBV5-4 and TRBJ2-5; 10 bases agree with TRBD2. This CDR3 spans 15 amino acids. Germline V gene lookup returns CDR1 SGHNT and CDR2 YYREEE (reference sequence).

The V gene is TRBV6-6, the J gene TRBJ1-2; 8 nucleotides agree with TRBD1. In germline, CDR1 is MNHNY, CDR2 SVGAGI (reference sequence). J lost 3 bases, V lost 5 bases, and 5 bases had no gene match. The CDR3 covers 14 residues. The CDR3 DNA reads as TGTGCCAGCAGTCTTCCGGACAGGGACTATGGCTACACCTTC. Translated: CASSLPDRDYGYTF.

CDR3 sequence: CASSGGGRGNEQFF. In DNA, the CDR3 is TGCGCCAGCAGTGGGGGAGGGCGAGGGAATGAGCAGTTCTTC. The rearrangement links TRBV5-1 to TRBJ2-1, with TRBD2 matching 7 bases. V lost 5 bases to trimming and J lost 7 bases; unmatched junction nucleotides: 9. Germline CDR1 is SGHRS and CDR2 is YFSETQ. The CDR3 spans 14 residues.

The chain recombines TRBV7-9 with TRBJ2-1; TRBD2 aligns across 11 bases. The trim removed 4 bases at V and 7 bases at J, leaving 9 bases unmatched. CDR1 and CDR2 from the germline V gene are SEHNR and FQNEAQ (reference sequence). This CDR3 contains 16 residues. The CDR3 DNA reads TGTGCCAGCAGCTCCGATAGCGGGAGGGCCTTTAATGAGCAGTTCTTC. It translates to CASSSDSGRAFNEQFF. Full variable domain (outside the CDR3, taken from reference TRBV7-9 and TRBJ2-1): DTGVSQNPRHKITKRGQNVTFRCDPISEHNRLYWYRQTLGQGPEFLTYFQNEAQLEKSRLLSDRFSAERPKGSFSTLEIQRTEQGDSAMYLCASSSDSGRAFNEQFFGPGTRLTVL.

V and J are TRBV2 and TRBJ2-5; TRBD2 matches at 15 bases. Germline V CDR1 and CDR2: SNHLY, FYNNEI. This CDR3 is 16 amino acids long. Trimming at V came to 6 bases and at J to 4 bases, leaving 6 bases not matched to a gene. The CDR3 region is CASRLGGLAGGETQYF. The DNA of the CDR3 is TGTGCCAGCAGATTGGGGGGACTAGCGGGAGGAGAGACCCAGTACTTC.

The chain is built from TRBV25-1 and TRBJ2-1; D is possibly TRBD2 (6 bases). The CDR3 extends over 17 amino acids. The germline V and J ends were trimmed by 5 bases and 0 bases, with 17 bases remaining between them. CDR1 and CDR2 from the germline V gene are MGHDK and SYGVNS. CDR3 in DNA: TGTGCCAGCAGTCTCCTCTCCGGGACTCTCTCCTACAATGAGCAGTTCTTC. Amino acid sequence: CASSLLSGTLSYNEQFF.

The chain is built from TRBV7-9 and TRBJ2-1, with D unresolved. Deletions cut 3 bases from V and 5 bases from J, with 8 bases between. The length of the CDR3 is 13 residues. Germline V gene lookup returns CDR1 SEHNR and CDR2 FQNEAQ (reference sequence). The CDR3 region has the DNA TGTGCCAGCAGCTTTGGGCAGCACAATGAGCAGTTCTTC. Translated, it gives CASSFGQHNEQFF.

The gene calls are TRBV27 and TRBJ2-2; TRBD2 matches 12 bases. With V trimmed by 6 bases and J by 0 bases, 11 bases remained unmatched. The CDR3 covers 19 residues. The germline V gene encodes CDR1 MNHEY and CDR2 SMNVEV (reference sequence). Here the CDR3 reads CASSLAGGPSTSNTGELFF. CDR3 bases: TGTGCCAGCAGCCTAGCGGGAGGGCCTTCTACTTCGAACACCGGGGAGCTGTTTTTT.

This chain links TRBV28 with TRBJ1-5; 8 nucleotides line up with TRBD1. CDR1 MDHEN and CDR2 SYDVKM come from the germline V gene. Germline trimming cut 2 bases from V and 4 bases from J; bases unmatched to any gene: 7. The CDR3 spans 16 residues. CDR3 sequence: CASSLHRDRNNQPQHF. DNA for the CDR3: TGTGCCAGCAGTTTACACCGGGACAGGAATAATCAGCCCCAGCATTTT.

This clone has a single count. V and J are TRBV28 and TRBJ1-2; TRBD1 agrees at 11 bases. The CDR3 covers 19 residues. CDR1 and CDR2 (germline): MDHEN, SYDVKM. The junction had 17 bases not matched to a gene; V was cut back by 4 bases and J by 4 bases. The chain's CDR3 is CASSSPRGQGALWVYGYTF. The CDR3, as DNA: TGTGCCAGCAGTTCCCCCCGAGGACAGGGGGCTCTCTGGGTCTATGGCTACACCTTC.

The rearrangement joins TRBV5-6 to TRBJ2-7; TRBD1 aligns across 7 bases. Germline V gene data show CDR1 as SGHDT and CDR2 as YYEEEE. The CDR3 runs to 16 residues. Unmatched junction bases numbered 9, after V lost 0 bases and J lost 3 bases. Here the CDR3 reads CASSLDLGGQYYEQYF. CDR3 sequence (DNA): TGTGCCAGCAGCTTGGACCTTGGGGGACAGTACTACGAGCAGTACTTC.

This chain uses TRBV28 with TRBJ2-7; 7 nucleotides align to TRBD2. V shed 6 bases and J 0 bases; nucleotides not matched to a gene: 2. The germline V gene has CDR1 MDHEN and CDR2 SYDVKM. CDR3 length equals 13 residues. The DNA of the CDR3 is TGTGCCAGCAGACCGGGGGGCTCCTACGAGCAGTACTTC. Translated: CASRPGGSYEQYF.

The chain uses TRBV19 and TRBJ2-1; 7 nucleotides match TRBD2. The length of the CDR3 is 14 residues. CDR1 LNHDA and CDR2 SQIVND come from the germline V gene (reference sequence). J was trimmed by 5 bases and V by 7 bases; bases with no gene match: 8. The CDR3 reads CASTTDGGNNEQFF. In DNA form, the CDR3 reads TGTGCCAGTACTACAGACGGGGGGAACAATGAGCAGTTCTTC.

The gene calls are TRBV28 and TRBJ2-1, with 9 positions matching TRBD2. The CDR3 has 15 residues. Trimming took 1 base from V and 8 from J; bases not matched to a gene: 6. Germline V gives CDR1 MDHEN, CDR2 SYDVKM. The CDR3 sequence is CASSLSQTSGDEQFF. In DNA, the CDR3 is TGTGCCAGCAGTTTATCTCAGACTAGCGGAGATGAGCAGTTCTTC.

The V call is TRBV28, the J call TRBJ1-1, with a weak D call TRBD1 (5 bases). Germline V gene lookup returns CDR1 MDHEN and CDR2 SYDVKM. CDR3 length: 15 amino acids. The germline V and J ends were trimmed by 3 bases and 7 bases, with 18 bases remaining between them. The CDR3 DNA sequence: TGTGCCAGCAGTTTTTGGGGCGGGAGGCGGAGTGAAGCTTTCTTT. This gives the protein CASSFWGGRRSEAFF.

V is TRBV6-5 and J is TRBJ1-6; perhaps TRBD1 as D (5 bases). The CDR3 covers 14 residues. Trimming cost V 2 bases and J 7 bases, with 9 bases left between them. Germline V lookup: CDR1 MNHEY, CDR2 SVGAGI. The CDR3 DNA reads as TGTGCCAGCAGTTACGTCCAGGGAAATTCACCCCTCCACTTT. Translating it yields CASSYVQGNSPLHF.

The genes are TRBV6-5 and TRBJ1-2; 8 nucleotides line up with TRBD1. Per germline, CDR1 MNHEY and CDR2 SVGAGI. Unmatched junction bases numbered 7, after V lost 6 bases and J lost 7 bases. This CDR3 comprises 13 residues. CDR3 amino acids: CASSPSGGSGYTF. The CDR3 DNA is TGTGCCAGCAGCCCTTCAGGGGGCTCTGGCTACACCTTC.

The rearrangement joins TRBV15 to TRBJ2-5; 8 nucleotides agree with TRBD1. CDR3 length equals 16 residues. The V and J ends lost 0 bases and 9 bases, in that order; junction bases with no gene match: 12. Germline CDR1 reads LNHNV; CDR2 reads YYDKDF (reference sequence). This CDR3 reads CATSRDGQGAGWAQYF. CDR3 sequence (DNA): TGTGCCACCAGCAGAGACGGCCAGGGGGCGGGTTGGGCCCAGTACTTC.